The 2 T cell receptor beta chains given below trace back to one sample, sequenced in a study of T-cell memory formation after mild COVID-19. TCRdb ran MiXCR on the 5' RACE reads and lists one entry per CDR3 protein. The data contain tens of thousands of distinct CDR3 sequences, about 6.1% of them singletons. The sample was PBMCs or a T cell subset sorted from them (not recorded which). These receptors all come from an adult who had mild COVID-19 (a few samples of this study predate the infection). Cell type and time point are not known.

The rearrangement links TRBV7-2 to TRBJ2-5; a weak D match, TRBD1 (6 bases). The germline V gene has CDR1 SGHTA and CDR2 FQGNSA. Trimming shortened V by 3 bases and J by 3 bases, and 14 bases separated the two germline ends. CDR3 length equals 15 residues. The chain's CDR3 is CASSFTGTREETQYF. CDR3 sequence (DNA): TGTGCCAGCAGCTTCACAGGGACGCGGGAAGAGACCCAGTACTTC.

This clonotype was picked up a small number of times. The genes are TRBV9 and TRBJ1-1; no reliable D call. The CDR3 runs to 14 residues. Germline CDR1 reads SGDLS; CDR2 reads YYNGEE. V lost 0 bases and J 1 base, leaving 7 bases between the germline ends. This chain's CDR3 is CASSVGAENTEAFF. CDR3 coding DNA: TGTGCCAGCAGCGTAGGGGCGGAGAACACTGAAGCTTTCTTT.